The rows below give T cell receptor beta chains drawn from one sample of a study of blood T cells in healthy people across ages. A single record per CDR3 protein comes from TCRdb applying MiXCR to the 5' RACE reads. In the table there are around 500,000 distinct CDR3 sequences, about 26% of which are singletons. These data were likewise used in another study, on T cells of mothers and their children.

Material: blood. The receptors stem from a boy between 2 and 10 years old in good health. Both conserved end residues are part of each CDR3. The D gene is left open where the match is weak. The size of a clone is reported for some rows only, either as once, few or many, or as a class for expanded clones.

clone size	V gene	J gene	D gene	CDR3 DNA	CDR3 protein
NA	TRBV24-1	TRBJ2-5	TRBD1	TGTGCCACCAGTGATTCAGGGGCAGGGGGTGTGGAGACCCAGTACTTC	CATSDSGAGGVETQYF
NA	TRBV3-1	TRBJ2-7	TRBD1	TGTGCCAGCAGCAACACAGGGACAGGGGGGAGCCTAGAGCAGTACTTC	CASSNTGTGGSLEQYF
NA	TRBV7-2	TRBJ2-4	TRBD1	TGTGCCAGCAGCCTGGCCCGGGACAGTCACATTCAGTACTTC	CASSLARDSHIQYF
many	TRBV4-3	TRBJ2-5	TRBD2	TGCGCCAGCAGCCAAGAGGGGACTAGAGGGACCCAGTACTTC	CASSQEGTRGTQYF
NA	TRBV20-1	TRBJ1-1	TRBD1	TGCAGTGCGCCGGGACAGGGGAACACTGAAGCTTTCTTT	CSAPGQGNTEAFF
many	TRBV7-2	TRBJ1-6	NA	TGTGCCAGCAGCTCTAATAATTCACCCCTCCACTTT	CASSSNNSPLHF
few	TRBV5-1	TRBJ1-5	TRBD1	TGCGCCAGCAGCATAGGGACAGGGGATCAGCCCCAGCATTTT	CASSIGTGDQPQHF
few	TRBV7-2	TRBJ1-2	NA	TGTGCCAGCAGCTTAGTACCGGGGGGGAACTATGGCTACACCTTC	CASSLVPGGNYGYTF
once	TRBV20-1	TRBJ1-2	TRBD1	TGCAGTGCTAGACCCGGGACAGCCCTTGGCTACACCTTC	CSARPGTALGYTF
many	TRBV6-2/TRBV6-3	TRBJ1-5	TRBD1	TGTGCCAGCAGTCGGACAGGGAGCAATCAGCCCCAGCATTTT	CASSRTGSNQPQHF
NA	TRBV5-6	TRBJ2-5	NA	TGTGCCAGCAGCTCCCGGTCGGGGGACGACCAAGAGACCCAGTACTTC	CASSSRSGDDQETQYF
many	TRBV7-9	TRBJ2-3	NA	TGTGCCAGCAGCTTAATTTTGGATACGCAGTATTTT	CASSLILDTQYF
few	TRBV6-6	TRBJ2-3	NA	TGTACCAGCAGTACTCGGGATACGCAGTATTTT	CTSSTRDTQYF
once	TRBV7-8	TRBJ2-5	TRBD2	TGTGCCAGCACGGGACTAGTGTTCGAGACCCAGTACTTC	CASTGLVFETQYF
NA	TRBV12-3/TRBV12-4	TRBJ2-1	NA	TGTGCCAGCAGTTTCGCGCCCTCCAGTGAGCAGTTCTTC	CASSFAPSSEQFF
few	TRBV5-5	TRBJ2-5	TRBD1	TGTGCCAGCAGCTACCCGCGGACAGGGAGCCAAGAGACCCAGTACTTC	CASSYPRTGSQETQYF
NA	TRBV27	TRBJ2-2	TRBD2	TGTGCCAGCAGTTCCAGGGAGGGCCGGGAGCTGTTTTTT	CASSSREGRELFF
NA	TRBV7-8	TRBJ1-4	NA	TGTGCCAGCAGCTTCGGGGCAGAGGAAAAACTGTTTTTT	CASSFGAEEKLFF
few	TRBV12-3/TRBV12-4	TRBJ1-6	NA	TGTGCCAGCAGTTCCTCCGCCTATAATTCACCCCTCCACTTT	CASSSSAYNSPLHF
NA	TRBV9	TRBJ2-7	NA	TGTGCCAGCTCCGGGGCTCGAAGCTCCTACGAGCAGTACTTC	CASSGARSSYEQYF
few	TRBV20-1	TRBJ1-6	NA	TGCAGTGCTAGAGCGCGGATCAAAGATTCACCCCTCCACTTT	CSARARIKDSPLHF
NA	TRBV7-9	TRBJ2-6	NA	TGTGCCAGCCTGAGTTGGGTTGGGGCCAACGTCCTGACTTTC	CASLSWVGANVLTF
NA	TRBV3-1	TRBJ2-1	TRBD1	TGTGCCAGCAGCCTTACTTACCTGACAGGGCGACAGTTCTTC	CASSLTYLTGRQFF
few	TRBV4-3	TRBJ2-3	NA	TGCGCCAGCAGCCAAGGCCCCAGCACAGATACGCAGTATTTT	CASSQGPSTDTQYF
NA	TRBV6-2/TRBV6-3	TRBJ1-2	NA	TGTGCCAGCTTCGGTTGGGGGAACCGCTACACCTTC	CASFGWGNRYTF
few	TRBV6-5	TRBJ1-1	TRBD1	TGTGCCAGCAGCGTAGGGGGCAACACTGGAGCTTTCTTT	CASSVGGNTGAFF
NA	TRBV11-2	TRBJ1-2	NA	TGTGCCAGCAGCTTAGAAGCAGGTACTAACTATGGCTACACCTTC	CASSLEAGTNYGYTF
few	TRBV7-2	TRBJ2-5	TRBD2	TGTGCCAGCAGCACCACCGGGGGGGCGGAGACCCAGTACTTC	CASSTTGGAETQYF
NA	TRBV2	TRBJ1-2	TRBD1	TGTGCCGGCAGAAAAGAGGGGACAGGGGACGGCTACACCTTC	CAGRKEGTGDGYTF
NA	TRBV9	TRBJ1-1	NA	TGTGCCAGCAGCTCAACAACAGGGAACGCTTTCTTT	CASSSTTGNAFF
NA	TRBV3-1	TRBJ2-2	TRBD2	TGTGCCAGCAGCCAAGCCGGCGGGCTAGCGGGCCGCACCGGGGAGCTGTTTTTT	CASSQAGGLAGRTGELFF
NA	TRBV4-3	TRBJ2-7	TRBD1	TGCGCCAGCAGCCAAGGACAGGGGACGTACGAGCAGTACTTC	CASSQGQGTYEQYF
few	TRBV4-2	TRBJ2-4	TRBD1	TGTGCCAGCAGCCAATTCCGGGACAGTTTAGCCAAAAACATTCAGTACTTC	CASSQFRDSLAKNIQYF
NA	TRBV3-1	TRBJ1-6	TRBD1	TGTGCCAGCAGCCAATCGGAGACAGGGGGTCCGGCCCTCCACTTT	CASSQSETGGPALHF
NA	TRBV20-1	TRBJ1-2	TRBD1	TGCAGTGCAGGCGGGACAGTAGGGCATCGTGGCTACACCTTC	CSAGGTVGHRGYTF
once	TRBV6-1	TRBJ1-1	TRBD1	TGTGCCAGCAGTGATGCAGGGGGGGCCACTGAAGCTTTCTTT	CASSDAGGATEAFF
NA	TRBV27	TRBJ1-3	NA	TGTGCCAGCAGTTTAATGGGATACTCTGGAAACACCATATATTTT	CASSLMGYSGNTIYF
NA	TRBV12-3/TRBV12-4	TRBJ2-3	NA	TGTGCCAGCACCCCAAGACTGGGCGCAGATGTGCAGTATTTT	CASTPRLGADVQYF
many	TRBV20-1	TRBJ2-2	TRBD2	TGCAGTGGGTCGGCGGGAGGGGCCGGGGAGCTGTTTTTT	CSGSAGGAGELFF
NA	TRBV18	TRBJ2-7	NA	TGTGCCAGCTCCCCCGGGTCCCCTACGGGGGAGCAGTACTTC	CASSPGSPTGEQYF
few	TRBV6-2/TRBV6-3	TRBJ2-7	NA	TGTGCCAGCAGTTACGCGCGGATCGACAACTCCTACGAGCAGTACTTC	CASSYARIDNSYEQYF
NA	TRBV12-3/TRBV12-4	TRBJ1-1	NA	TGTGCCAGTTCGCCGAGGGGGGTCACTGAAGCTTTCTTT	CASSPRGVTEAFF
few	TRBV12-3/TRBV12-4	TRBJ1-2	TRBD1	TGTGCCAGCACTCCCGGACAGGTCTATGGCTACACCTTC	CASTPGQVYGYTF
few	TRBV29-1	TRBJ1-4	TRBD1	TGCAGCGTGCGCGGGACAGGGGAAAAACTGTTTTTT	CSVRGTGEKLFF
few	TRBV3-1	TRBJ2-2	TRBD1	TGTGCCAGCAGCCACGACAGGGCGGTAAACACCGGGGAGCTGTTTTTT	CASSHDRAVNTGELFF
NA	TRBV7-9	TRBJ2-5	NA	TGTGCCAGCAGCGAAAACGGGGACGGGGAGACCCAGTACTTC	CASSENGDGETQYF
many	TRBV5-5	TRBJ2-5	NA	TGCGCCAGCAGCTTTTCGGGAGAGGAGACCCAGTACTTC	CASSFSGEETQYF
many	TRBV5-1	TRBJ2-2	NA	TGCGCCAGCAGCTTGGGACAGTACACCGGGGAGCTGTTTTTT	CASSLGQYTGELFF
NA	TRBV11-2	TRBJ2-7	NA	TGTGCCAGCAGGGGGTGGAGGGGGAACTCCTACGAGCAGTACTTC	CASRGWRGNSYEQYF
NA	TRBV20-1	TRBJ2-7	TRBD1	TGCAGTGCTAGGGACAGGGACTACGAGCAGTACTTC	CSARDRDYEQYF